This T cell receptor (beta chain) is drawn from a study of CD8 T cells in ankylosing spondylitis. Study-level findings and limits: Reports say disease-linked clones showed up significantly more in matched ankylosing spondylitis synovial fluid. Earlier literature documents some of the motif variants in reactive arthritis synovial fluid and blood.

This clonotype has ten or more counts. Its antigen is unknown. Germline-derived CDR1 and CDR2 are DFQATT and SNEGSKA (reference sequence). This CDR3 is 11 amino acids long. The V and J ends lost 7 bases and 7 bases respectively, with 14 bases between them. Quantitative 5'-RACE with molecular barcodes generated TCR beta libraries. TCRdb reanalysed the 5' RACE reads using MiXCR and keeps one entry per CDR3 protein. Here the sample spans approximately 25,000 distinct CDR3 sequences, about 17% being singletons. The sequence was collected from a male donor with ankylosing spondylitis or in good health (not recorded which). The chain recombines TRBV20-1 with TRBJ2-7; no clear D. The sequenced sample was blood. CDR3 protein: CSGRADHEQYF. The CDR3, as DNA: TGCAGTGGGCGAGCTGATCATGAGCAGTACTTC.